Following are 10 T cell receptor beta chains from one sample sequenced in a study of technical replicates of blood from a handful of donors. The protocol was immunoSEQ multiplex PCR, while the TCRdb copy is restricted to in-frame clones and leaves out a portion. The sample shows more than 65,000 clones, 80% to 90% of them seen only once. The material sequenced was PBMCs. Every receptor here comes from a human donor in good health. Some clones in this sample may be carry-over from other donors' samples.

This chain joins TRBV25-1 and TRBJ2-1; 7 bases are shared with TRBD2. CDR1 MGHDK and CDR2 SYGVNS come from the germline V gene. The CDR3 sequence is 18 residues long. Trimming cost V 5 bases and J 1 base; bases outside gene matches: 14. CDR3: CASSYLTAGKTSYNEQFF. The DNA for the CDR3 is TGTGCCAGCAGTTACCTGACAGCGGGAAAAACTTCCTACAATGAGCAGTTCTTC.

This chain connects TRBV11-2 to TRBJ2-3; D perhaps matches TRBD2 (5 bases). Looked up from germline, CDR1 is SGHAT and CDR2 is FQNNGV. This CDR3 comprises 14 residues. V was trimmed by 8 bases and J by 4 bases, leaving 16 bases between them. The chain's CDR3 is CASEEVGFADTQYF. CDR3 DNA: TGTGCCAGCGAGGAGGTGGGTTTCGCAGATACGCAGTATTTT.

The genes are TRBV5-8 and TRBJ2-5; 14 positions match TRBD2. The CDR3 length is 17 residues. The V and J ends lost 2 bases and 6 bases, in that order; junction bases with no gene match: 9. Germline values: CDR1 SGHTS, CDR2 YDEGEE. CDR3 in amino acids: CASSFQKGTSGRQTQYF. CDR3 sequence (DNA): TGTGCCAGCAGCTTCCAAAAAGGGACTAGCGGGAGACAGACCCAGTACTTC.

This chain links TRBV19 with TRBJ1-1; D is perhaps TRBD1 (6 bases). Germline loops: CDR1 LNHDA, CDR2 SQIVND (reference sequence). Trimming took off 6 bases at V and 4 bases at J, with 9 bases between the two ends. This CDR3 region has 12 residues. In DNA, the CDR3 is TGTGCCAGTAGGGGGGGGGCCACTGAAGCTTTCTTT. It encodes CASRGGATEAFF. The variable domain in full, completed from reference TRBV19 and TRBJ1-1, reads DGGITQSPKYLFRKEGQNVTLSCEQNLNHDAMYWYRQDPGQGLRLIYYSQIVNDFQKGDIAEGYSVSREKKESFPLTVTSAQKNPTAFYLCASRGGATEAFFGQGTRLTVV.

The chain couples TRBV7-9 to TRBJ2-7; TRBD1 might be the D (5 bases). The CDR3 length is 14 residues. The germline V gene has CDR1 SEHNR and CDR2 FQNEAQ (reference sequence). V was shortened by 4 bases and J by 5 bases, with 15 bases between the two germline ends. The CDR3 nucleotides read TGTGCCAGCAGCTCCTCAGGGATGGGAAACGAGCAGTACTTC. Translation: CASSSSGMGNEQYF.

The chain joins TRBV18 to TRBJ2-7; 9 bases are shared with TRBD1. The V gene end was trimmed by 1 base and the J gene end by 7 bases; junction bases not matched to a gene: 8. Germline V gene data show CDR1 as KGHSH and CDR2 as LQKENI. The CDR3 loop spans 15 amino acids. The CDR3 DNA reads TGTGCCAGCTCACCACGGGACAGGGCAGGATGGGAGCAGTACTTC. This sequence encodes CASSPRDRAGWEQYF. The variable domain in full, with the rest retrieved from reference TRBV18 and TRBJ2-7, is NAGVMQNPRHLVRRRGQEARLRCSPMKGHSHVYWYRQLPEEGLKFMVYLQKENIIDESGMPKERFSAEFPKEGPSILRIQQVVRGDSAAYFCASSPRDRAGWEQYFGPGTRLTVT.

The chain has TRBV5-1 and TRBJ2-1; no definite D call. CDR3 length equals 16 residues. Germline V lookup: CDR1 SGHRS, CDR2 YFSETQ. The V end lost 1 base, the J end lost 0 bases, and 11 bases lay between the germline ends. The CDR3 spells CASSLSPSVSYNEQFF. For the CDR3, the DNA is TGCGCCAGCAGCTTGTCCCCCAGCGTCTCCTACAATGAGCAGTTCTTC.

In DNA form, the CDR3 reads TGTGCCAGCAGCTTGCGGGGGGAAGGGGAAAAACTGTTTTTT. Protein product: CASSLRGEGEKLFF. The chain has TRBV5-4 and TRBJ1-4; TRBD1 is a possible D gene (5 bases). The CDR3 loop spans 14 amino acids. CDR1 and CDR2 from the germline V gene are SGHNT and YYREEE (reference sequence). Trimming took 1 base from V and 8 from J, leaving 12 bases between them.

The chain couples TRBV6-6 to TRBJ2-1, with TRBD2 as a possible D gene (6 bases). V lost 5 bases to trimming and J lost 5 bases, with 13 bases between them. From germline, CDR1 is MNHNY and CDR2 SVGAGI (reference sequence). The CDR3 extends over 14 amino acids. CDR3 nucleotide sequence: TGTGCCAGCAGTGGTAGCGGTAGGGACAATGAGCAGTTCTTC. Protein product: CASSGSGRDNEQFF.

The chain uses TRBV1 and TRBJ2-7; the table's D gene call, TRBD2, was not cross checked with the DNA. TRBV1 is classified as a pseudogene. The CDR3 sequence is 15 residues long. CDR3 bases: TGCACCAGCAGCCAAGAGTCGGAGGGAACCTACGAGCAGTACTTC. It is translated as CTSSQESEGTYEQYF.